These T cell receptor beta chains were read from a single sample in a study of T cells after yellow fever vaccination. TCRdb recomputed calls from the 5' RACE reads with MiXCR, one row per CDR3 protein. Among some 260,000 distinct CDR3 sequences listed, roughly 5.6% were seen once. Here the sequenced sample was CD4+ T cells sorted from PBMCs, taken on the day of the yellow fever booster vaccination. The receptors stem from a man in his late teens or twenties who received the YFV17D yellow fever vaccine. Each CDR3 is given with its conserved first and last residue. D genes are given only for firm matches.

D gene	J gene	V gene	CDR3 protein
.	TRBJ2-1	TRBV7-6	CASSLARGYNEQFF
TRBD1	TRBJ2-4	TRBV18	CASSPQGADIQYF
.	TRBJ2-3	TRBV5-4	CASTDYLTPGGPDTQYF
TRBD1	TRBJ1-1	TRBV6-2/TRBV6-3	CASRGTGTTEAFF
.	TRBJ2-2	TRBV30	CAWSPLGTGGNGELFF
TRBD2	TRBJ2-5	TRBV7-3	CASSPGLASETQYF
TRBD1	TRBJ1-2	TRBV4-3	CASSRPGQGIRGYTF
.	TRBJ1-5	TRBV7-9	CASSLEENQPQHF
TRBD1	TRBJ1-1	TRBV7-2	CASSPRQGYTEAFF
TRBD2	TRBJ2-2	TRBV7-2	CASSLRWTSGANTGELFF
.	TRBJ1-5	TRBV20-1	CSASAQRHQPQHF
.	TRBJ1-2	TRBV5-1	CASSHTAGGTYPGGYGYTF
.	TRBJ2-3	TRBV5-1	CASSLSLRGFTDTQYF
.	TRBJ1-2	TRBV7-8	CASSSGDGRPYGYTF
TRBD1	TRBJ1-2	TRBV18	CASSEGATYGYTF
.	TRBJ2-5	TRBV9	CASSVTSAELQETQYF
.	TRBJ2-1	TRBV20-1	CSATRPTSSYNEQFF
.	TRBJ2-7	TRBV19	CASSTTGTPEQYF
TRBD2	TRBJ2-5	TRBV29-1	CSVHGGAGETQYF
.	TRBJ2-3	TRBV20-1	CSAPGVSGMGAQYF
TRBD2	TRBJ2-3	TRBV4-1	CASSLGGIGRTDTQYF
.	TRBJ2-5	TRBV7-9	CASSRLESRGSETQYF
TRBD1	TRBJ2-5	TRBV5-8	CASRQGVGETQYF
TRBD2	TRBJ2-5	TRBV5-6	CASSPRGGSGGRQETQYF
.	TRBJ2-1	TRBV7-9	CASSLAGVEQFF
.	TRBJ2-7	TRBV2	CASSEDHEQYF
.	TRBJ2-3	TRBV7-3	CASSFLRGGADTQYF
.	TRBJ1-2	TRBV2	CASSDQGQKGYTF
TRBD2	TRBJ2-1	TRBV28	CASSSSWGGNYNEQFF
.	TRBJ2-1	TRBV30	CAWSGRWGEHSYNEQFF
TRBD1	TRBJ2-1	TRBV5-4	CASSLGGTGGWNEQFF
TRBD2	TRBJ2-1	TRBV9	CASSERGLAGPSSYNEQFF
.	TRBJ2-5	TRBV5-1	CASSTGTHQETQYF
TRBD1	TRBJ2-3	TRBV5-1	CASSANRGQDTQYF
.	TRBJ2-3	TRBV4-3	CASSQEVSRGVRADTQYF
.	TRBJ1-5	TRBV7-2	CASSFSGAFTNQPQHF